One sample yielded the 25 T cell receptor beta chains listed below, sequenced in a study of vaccination effects on CD4 cells after COVID-19 (dated by TCRdb to between 2020 and 2023). After 10 days of culture, CD4+ T cells were isolated with the EasySep CD4+ T cell isolation kit. The library came from the immunoSEQ multiplex PCR assay. In TCRdb, the immuneACCESS table is reduced to in-frame sequences with V and J assigned. These tables do not hold every clone; where another copy was compared, an unresolved V gene accounts for under half, and the others remain unexplained. The sample has more than 60,000 clones on record, about two thirds of them singletons. The ten largest clonotypes hold around 21% of the sample. Which antigens these TCRs recognize remains unknown. The source was CD4+ T cells from PBMCs cultured without peptide, collected before COVID-19 vaccination. All receptors derive from a human donor who had a prior SARS-CoV-2 infection.

This chain joins TRBV21-1 and TRBJ2-3. TRBV21-1 is an annotated pseudogene. CDR3 length equals 16 residues. CDR3 sequence reads: CASSPIQGEGTDTQYF. The CDR3 DNA reads TGTGCCAGCTCCCCAATTCAGGGAGAAGGCACAGATACGCAGTATTTT.

The chain has TRBV7-2 and TRBJ2-7; D gene ambiguous. Germline-derived CDR1 and CDR2 are SGHTA and FQGNSA. This CDR3 has 15 amino acids. Trimming removed 3 bases from V and 1 base from J, with 13 bases in between. CDR3: CASSFGPATSYEQYF. CDR3 nucleotides: TGTGCCAGCAGCTTTGGCCCCGCGACATCCTACGAGCAGTACTTC.

This chain links TRBV3-1 (or the pseudogene TRBV3-2) with TRBJ1-2; a possible D gene is TRBD1 (5 bases). Deletions cut 0 bases from V and 8 bases from J, with 25 bases between. CDR1 is LGHDT and CDR2 is YNNKEL in the germline V gene (reference sequence). CDR3 length: 18 residues. The CDR3 here is CASSQDLGPGRSRRGYTF. CDR3 nucleotide sequence: TGTGCCAGCAGCCAAGATTTGGGGCCGGGCCGGAGCCGGCGGGGCTACACCTTC.

J is TRBJ2-2 and V is TRBV10-3, with 8 bases that match TRBD2. Trimming cost V 8 bases and J 1 base; bases outside gene matches: 3. This CDR3 is 14 amino acids long. Germline V gene data show CDR1 as ENHRY and CDR2 as SYGVKD. The CDR3 is CAIQSGRNTGELFF. CDR3 sequence (DNA): TGTGCCATCCAAAGCGGGAGGAACACCGGGGAGCTGTTTTTT.

This chain connects TRBV7-8 to TRBJ2-1; 8 nucleotides match TRBD2. The V gene's germline CDR1 is SGHVS and CDR2 FQNEAQ. Trimming took 3 bases from V and 2 from J; bases not matched to a gene: 3. The CDR3 runs 15 residues. CDR3 nucleotide sequence: TGTGCCAGCAGCTTGGGAGCGGGAGCCTACAATGAGCAGTTCTTC. It is translated as CASSLGAGAYNEQFF.

The J gene is TRBJ2-7, the V gene TRBV5-4, with 10 bases lining up with TRBD2. This CDR3 comprises 16 residues. V lost 5 bases, J lost 7 bases, and 15 bases stayed unmatched. Germline assignment: CDR1 SGHNT and CDR2 YYREEE (reference sequence). The CDR3, as DNA: TGTGCCAGCAGTTCGGAAGTAGCGGGGGGTGGAGGGGAGCAGTACTTC. It specifies CASSSEVAGGGGEQYF.

This clone was seen only once. V is TRBV29-1 and J is TRBJ2-3, with 13 bases matching TRBD2. Germline trimming cut 5 bases from V and 2 bases from J; bases unmatched to any gene: 4. CDR3 length: 15 amino acids. CDR1 SQVTM and CDR2 ANQGSEA come from the germline V gene. CDR3 coding DNA: TGCAGCGTTATGGGACTAGCGGGGCCCACAGATACGCAGTATTTT. As protein: CSVMGLAGPTDTQYF.

The CDR3 reads CAISAGQGYDSNQPQHF. DNA for the CDR3: TGTGCCATCAGTGCCGGACAGGGGTACGATAGCAATCAGCCCCAGCATTTT. The genes are TRBV10-3 and TRBJ1-5; 9 positions agree with TRBD1. This CDR3 has 17 amino acids. Trimming took 4 bases from V and 0 from J; bases not matched to a gene: 7. Germline CDR1 is ENHRY and CDR2 is SYGVKD.

V gene TRBV3-1 (or the pseudogene TRBV3-2) combines with J gene TRBJ2-1; 11 bases line up with TRBD2. The trim removed 3 bases at V and 6 bases at J, leaving 4 bases unmatched. Germline V lookup: CDR1 LGHDT, CDR2 YNNKEL (reference sequence). This CDR3 region has 15 residues. CDR3 coding DNA: TGTGCCAGCAGCCATAGCGGGGGGGCCCCCAATGAGCAGTTCTTC. The encoded protein is CASSHSGGAPNEQFF.

J is TRBJ2-3 and V is TRBV24-1; no reliable D call. Germline assignment: CDR1 KGHDR and CDR2 SFDVKD. The CDR3 is 13 amino acids. V was trimmed by 4 bases and J by 2 bases, leaving 6 bases between them. The CDR3 loop is CATSDRNTDTQYF. CDR3 coding DNA: TGTGCCACCAGTGACCGAAACACAGATACGCAGTATTTT.

This clone appeared a few times. This chain connects TRBV4-2 to TRBJ2-2, with D perhaps matching TRBD2 (5 bases). The CDR3 sequence is 14 residues long. V lost 3 bases to trimming and J lost 0 bases, with 5 bases between them. Germline V gene sequence: CDR1 LGHNA, CDR2 YNFKEQ. The CDR3 DNA sequence: TGTGCCAGCAGCCAGGGAGCGAACACCGGGGAGCTGTTTTTT. The encoded protein is CASSQGANTGELFF.

The chain joins TRBV11-1 to TRBJ2-7, with TRBD1 identical over 10 bases. This CDR3 has 14 amino acids. V lost 4 bases to trimming and J lost 2 bases; unmatched junction nucleotides: 2. CDR1 is SGHAT, CDR2 FQDESV, per germline (reference sequence). Written as DNA, the CDR3 is TGTGCCAGCAGCTCCGGGACAGGGGCCTACGAGCAGTACTTC. It codes for CASSSGTGAYEQYF.

To note about this clone: One junction end disagrees with the germline gene, perhaps due to a read error. The chain's CDR3 is CASSSLAGKQETQYF. The CDR3, as DNA: TGTGCTAGCAGCTCCCTAGCGGGGAAACAAGAGACCCAGTACTTC. The genes are TRBV7-7 and TRBJ2-5; 9 bases fit TRBD2. Germline CDR1 SSHAT, CDR2 FNYEAQ (reference sequence). The CDR3 covers 15 residues.

The V call is TRBV5-4, the J call TRBJ2-4; a weak D match, TRBD2 (6 bases). V lost 2 bases to trimming and J lost 1 base, with 10 bases between them. Germline CDR1 is SGHNT and CDR2 is YYREEE (reference sequence). The CDR3 is 15 amino acids. CDR3 sequence reads: CASSFGGTAKNIQYF. The CDR3 nucleotides read TGTGCCAGCAGCTTTGGGGGGACTGCCAAAAACATTCAGTACTTC.

The CDR3 nucleotides are TGTGCCACCCTTTCACGTAGTGGTACAGATACGCAGTATTTT. The encoded protein is CATLSRSGTDTQYF. The gene calls are TRBV5-6 and TRBJ2-3, with D hard to call. The V gene's germline CDR1 is SGHDT and CDR2 YYEEEE. The V and J ends lost 9 bases and 3 bases respectively, with 17 bases between them. The CDR3 has 14 residues.

The V and J genes are TRBV7-6 and TRBJ2-7; D perhaps matches TRBD1 (5 bases). V was pared by 3 bases and J by 2 bases, with 14 bases between. Germline V CDR1 and CDR2: SGHVS, FNYEAQ. The CDR3 spans 15 residues. DNA for the CDR3: TGTGCCAGCAGCTTTTCGGTGGGGCCTCCCTACGAGCAGTACTTC. It codes for CASSFSVGPPYEQYF.

V gene TRBV24-1 combines with J gene TRBJ2-6; a possible D gene is TRBD2 (5 bases). The CDR3 is 18 amino acids. Germline CDR1 reads KGHDR; CDR2 reads SFDVKD. Trimming shortened V by 3 bases and J by 1 base, and 15 bases separated the two germline ends. For the CDR3, the DNA is TGTGCCACCAGTGATCCAGGCGGAGGCTCGTCTGGGGCCAACGTCCTGACTTTC. This codes for CATSDPGGGSSGANVLTF.

This chain connects TRBV6-2 or TRBV6-3 to TRBJ2-2; 12 positions agree with TRBD2. Trimming cost V 5 bases and J 5 bases; bases outside gene matches: 6. The CDR3 totals 16 residues. CDR1 and CDR2 from the germline V gene are MNHEY and SVGEGT. The chain's CDR3 is CASSNLAGGPTGELFF. CDR3 nucleotides: TGTGCCAGCAGTAACCTAGCGGGAGGGCCGACCGGGGAGCTGTTTTTT.

This clone was picked up a small number of times. The rearrangement uses TRBV7-9 and TRBJ1-6; TRBD1 agrees at 8 bases. CDR1 and CDR2 from the germline V gene are SEHNR and FQNEAQ (reference sequence). Losses at the gene ends were 3 bases for V and 1 base for J; bases not matched to a gene: 5. The CDR3 sequence is 17 residues long. The CDR3 here is CASSLPGGASYNSPLHF. The CDR3 DNA reads TGTGCCAGCAGCTTGCCAGGGGGCGCTTCCTATAATTCACCCCTCCACTTT.

This chain joins TRBV7-2 and TRBJ1-5, with unresolved D. V lost 4 bases to trimming and J lost 0 bases, with 10 bases between them. CDR1 is SGHTA and CDR2 is FQGNSA in the germline V gene. CDR3 size: 15 residues. The DNA for the CDR3 is TGTGCCAGCAGCTATAGCAGGAATAGCAATCAGCCCCAGCATTTT. It codes for CASSYSRNSNQPQHF.

Only a few counts were recorded for this clone. The chain employs TRBV7-8 and TRBJ1-5; D is possibly TRBD1 (5 bases). The CDR3 length is 18 residues. Trimming removed 5 bases at V and 0 bases at J, with 20 bases between. Per germline, CDR1 SGHVS and CDR2 FQNEAQ. The DNA for the CDR3 is TGTGCCAGCAGCCCTAGGATAGGGGATAGGTATAGCAATCAGCCCCAGCATTTT. It is translated as CASSPRIGDRYSNQPQHF.

The table lists this clone with a few counts. DNA of the CDR3: TGCGCCAGCAGCTTGGACCAAACGGCGCCCCAGCATTTT. Its translation is CASSLDQTAPQHF. The V call is TRBV5-1, the J call TRBJ1-5; unclear D gene. This CDR3 contains 13 residues. In germline, CDR1 is SGHRS, CDR2 YFSETQ. The ends were cut back, 0 bases at V and 9 bases at J, with 10 bases in the middle.

The chain combines TRBV7-2 with TRBJ2-2; no clear D gene. Germline lookup yields CDR1 SGHTA and CDR2 FQGNSA. The CDR3 loop spans 12 amino acids. Trimming left V 5 bases short and J 3 bases short, with 4 bases between. CDR3 DNA: TGTGCCAGCAGCCCATACACCGGGGAGCTGTTTTTT. It translates to CASSPYTGELFF.

As for this clone: One end of the junction fails to match germline, which may point to a read error. J is TRBJ1-2 and V is TRBV29-1, with unresolved D. The CDR3 totals 10 residues. Germline V gene lookup returns CDR1 SQVTM and CDR2 ANQGSEA. The DNA of the CDR3 is TGCAGCGTTTACTACAGCTCCCTCGACTTC. Translated, it gives CSVYYSSLDF.

CDR3 protein: CASSQGAPDTQYF. In DNA form, the CDR3 reads TGCGCCAGCAGCCAAGGGGCTCCAGATACGCAGTATTTT. V is TRBV4-3 and J is TRBJ2-3; no reliable D call. Trimming removed 1 base at V and 4 bases at J, with 6 bases between. The CDR3 sequence is 13 residues long. Germline lookup yields CDR1 LGHNA and CDR2 YSLEER.